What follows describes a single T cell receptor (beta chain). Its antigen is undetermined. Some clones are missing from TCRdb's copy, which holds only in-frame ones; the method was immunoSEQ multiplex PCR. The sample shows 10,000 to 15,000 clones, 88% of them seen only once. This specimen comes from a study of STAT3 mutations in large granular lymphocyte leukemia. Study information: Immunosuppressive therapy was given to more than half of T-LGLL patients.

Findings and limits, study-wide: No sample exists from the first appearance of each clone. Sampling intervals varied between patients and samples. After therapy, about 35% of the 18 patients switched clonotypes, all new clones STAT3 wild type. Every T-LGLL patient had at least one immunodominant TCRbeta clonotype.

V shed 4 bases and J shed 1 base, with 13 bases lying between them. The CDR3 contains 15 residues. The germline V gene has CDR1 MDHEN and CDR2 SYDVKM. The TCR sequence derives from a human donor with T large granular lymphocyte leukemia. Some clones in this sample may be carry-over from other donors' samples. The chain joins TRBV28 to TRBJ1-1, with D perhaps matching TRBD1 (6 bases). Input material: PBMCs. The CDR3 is CASSSPRGGNTEAFF. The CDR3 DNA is TGTGCCAGCAGTTCCCCCAGGGGCGGGAACACTGAAGCTTTCTTT.